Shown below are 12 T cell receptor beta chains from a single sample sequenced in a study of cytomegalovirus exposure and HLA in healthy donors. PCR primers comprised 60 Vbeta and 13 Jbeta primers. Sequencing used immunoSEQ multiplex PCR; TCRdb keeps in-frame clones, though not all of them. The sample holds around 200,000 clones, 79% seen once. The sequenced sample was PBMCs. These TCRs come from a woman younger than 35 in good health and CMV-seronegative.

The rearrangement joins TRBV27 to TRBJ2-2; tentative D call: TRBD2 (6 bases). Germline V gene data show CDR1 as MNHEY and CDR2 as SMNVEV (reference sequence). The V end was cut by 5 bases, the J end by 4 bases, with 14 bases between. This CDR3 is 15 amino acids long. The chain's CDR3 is CASSAGPSVTGELFF. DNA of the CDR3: TGTGCCAGCAGTGCGGGACCGTCGGTCACCGGGGAGCTGTTTTTT.

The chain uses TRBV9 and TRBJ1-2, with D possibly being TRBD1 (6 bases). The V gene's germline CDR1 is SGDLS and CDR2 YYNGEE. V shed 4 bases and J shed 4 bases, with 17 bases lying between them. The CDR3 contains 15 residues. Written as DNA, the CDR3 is TGTGCCAGCAGCAAAGAAACAGGGTCTCGCTATGGCTACACCTTC. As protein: CASSKETGSRYGYTF.

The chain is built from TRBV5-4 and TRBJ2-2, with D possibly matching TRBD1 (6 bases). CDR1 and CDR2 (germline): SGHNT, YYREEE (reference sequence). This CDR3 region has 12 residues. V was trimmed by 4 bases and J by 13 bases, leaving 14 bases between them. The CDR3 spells CASSLTGTRLFF. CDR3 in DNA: TGTGCCAGCAGCCTGACAGGTACCAGGCTGTTTTTT.

The CDR3 sequence is CASSEDGGRPDEQFF. DNA for the CDR3: TGTGCCAGCAGCGAGGACGGGGGGCGCCCCGATGAGCAGTTCTTC. The chain combines TRBV11-3 with TRBJ2-1; weak D call: TRBD2 (7 bases). CDR1 is SGHNT, CDR2 YENEEA, per germline. The CDR3 totals 15 residues. The V and J ends lost 5 bases and 8 bases respectively, with 19 bases between them.

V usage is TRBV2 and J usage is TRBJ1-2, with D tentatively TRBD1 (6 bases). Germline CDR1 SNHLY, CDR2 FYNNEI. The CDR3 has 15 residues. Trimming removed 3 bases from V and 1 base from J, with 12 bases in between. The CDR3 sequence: CASSDELQGNYGYTF. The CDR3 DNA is TGTGCCAGCAGTGACGAATTACAGGGTAACTATGGCTACACCTTC.

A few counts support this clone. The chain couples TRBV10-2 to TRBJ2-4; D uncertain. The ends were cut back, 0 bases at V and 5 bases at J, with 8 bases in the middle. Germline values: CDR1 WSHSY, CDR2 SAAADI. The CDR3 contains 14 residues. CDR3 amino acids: CASSESAEQNIQYF. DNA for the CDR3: TGCGCCAGCAGTGAGTCGGCTGAACAAAACATTCAGTACTTC.

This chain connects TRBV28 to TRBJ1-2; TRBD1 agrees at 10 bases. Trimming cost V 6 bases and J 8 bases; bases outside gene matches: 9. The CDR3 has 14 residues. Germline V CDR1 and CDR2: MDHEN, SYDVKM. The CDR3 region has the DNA TGTGCCAGCAGCTTAAAAATGACAGGGGGCGGCTACACCTTC. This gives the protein CASSLKMTGGGYTF.

CDR3 loop: CASSTQQGYEQYF. DNA for the CDR3: TGTGCCAGTAGTACCCAACAGGGGTACGAGCAGTACTTC. The chain uses TRBV19 and TRBJ2-7; 7 nucleotides agree with TRBD1. V dropped 4 bases and J dropped 4; count of bases not matched to a gene: 4. In germline, CDR1 is LNHDA, CDR2 SQIVND (reference sequence). The CDR3 has 13 amino acids.

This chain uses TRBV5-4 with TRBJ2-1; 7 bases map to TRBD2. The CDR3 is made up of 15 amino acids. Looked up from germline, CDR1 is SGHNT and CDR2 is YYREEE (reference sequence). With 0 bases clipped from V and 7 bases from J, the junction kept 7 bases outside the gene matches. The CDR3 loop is CASSLVAGVGNEQFF. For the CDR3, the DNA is TGTGCCAGCAGCTTGGTGGCGGGAGTGGGTAATGAGCAGTTCTTC.

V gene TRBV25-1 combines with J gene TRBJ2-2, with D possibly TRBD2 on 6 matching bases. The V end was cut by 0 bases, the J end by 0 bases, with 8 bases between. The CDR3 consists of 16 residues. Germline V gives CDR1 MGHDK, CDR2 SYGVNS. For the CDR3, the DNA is TGTGCCAGCAGTGAATACGGAGGGGCGAACACCGGGGAGCTGTTTTTT. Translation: CASSEYGGANTGELFF.

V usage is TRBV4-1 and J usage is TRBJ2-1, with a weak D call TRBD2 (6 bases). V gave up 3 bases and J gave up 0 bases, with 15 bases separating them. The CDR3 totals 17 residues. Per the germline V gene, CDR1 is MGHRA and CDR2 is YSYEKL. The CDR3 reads CASSQREAASSYNEQFF. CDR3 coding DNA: TGCGCCAGCAGCCAGAGGGAGGCCGCCAGCTCCTACAATGAGCAGTTCTTC.

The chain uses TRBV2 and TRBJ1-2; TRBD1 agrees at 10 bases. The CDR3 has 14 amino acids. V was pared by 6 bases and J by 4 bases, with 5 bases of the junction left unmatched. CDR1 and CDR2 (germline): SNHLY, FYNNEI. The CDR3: CASRDRGRVYGYTF. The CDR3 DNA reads TGTGCCAGCAGAGACAGGGGGCGGGTCTATGGCTACACCTTC.